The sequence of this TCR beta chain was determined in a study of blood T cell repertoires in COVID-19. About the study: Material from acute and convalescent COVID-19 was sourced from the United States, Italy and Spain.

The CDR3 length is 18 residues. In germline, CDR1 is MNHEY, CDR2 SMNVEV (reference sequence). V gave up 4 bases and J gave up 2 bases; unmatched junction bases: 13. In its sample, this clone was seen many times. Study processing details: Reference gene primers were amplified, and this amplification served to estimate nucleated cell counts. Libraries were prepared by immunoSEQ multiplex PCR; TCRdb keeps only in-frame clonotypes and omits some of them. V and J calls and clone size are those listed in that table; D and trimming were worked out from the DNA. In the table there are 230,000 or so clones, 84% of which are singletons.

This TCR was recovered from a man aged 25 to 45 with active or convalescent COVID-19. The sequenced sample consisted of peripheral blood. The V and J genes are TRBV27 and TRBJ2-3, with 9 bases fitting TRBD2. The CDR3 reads CASSSGLLSGRNTDTQYF. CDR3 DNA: TGTGCCAGCAGTTCCGGCCTCCTAAGCGGGAGGAACACAGATACGCAGTATTTT.